This T cell receptor (beta chain) was obtained from a study of blood T cell repertoires in COVID-19 (dated by TCRdb to the early 2020s). About the full investigation: The collaborator samples originated in the United States, Italy and Spain and spanned the acute and convalescent phases of COVID-19. Samples were obtained from the ongoing ImmuneRACE study (first 160 participants) and from some 1,300 subjects provided by 6 global collaborators. The repertoires were made available in a free public database intended to serve as a resource for research on the immune response to SARS-CoV-2. Deeply sampled blood TCRbeta repertoires from subjects exposed to, actively infected with, or recovered from COVID-19 were included in the dataset. The material from the prospective study consisted of cDNA or gDNA derived from T cells, B-cell-depleted T cells, or PBMCs. The sample metadata nearly always contained a de-identified subject ID, COVID-19 status, age in years and sex. Where HLA class I and class II types were available, the types were taken from metadata supplied by the sample provider, not from assay-based typing.

As regards this clone: Its antigen has not been determined. No base quality information exists; no much larger clone differs at one position.

Inclusive of the bounding cysteine and phenylalanine, the CDR3 is 17 residues long. The retained sequence is limited to the CDR3, 51 bases, with the frame set at the first base. Reading the germline V gene gives CDR1 SGHAT and CDR2 FQNNGV. Unmatched junction bases come to 4, with V trimmed by 2 bases and J by 0 bases. Each collaborating institution followed its own protocols to collect whole blood in K2EDTA tubes. For TCRbeta analysis, collaborator samples were shipped as frozen whole blood, as isolated PBMCs, or as DNA extracted from either sample type. On the study overall, not on this receptor specifically: The quantity of clinical and demographic metadata differed by source and by participant and was supplied without curation.

TCRbeta CDR3 regions were amplified from genomic DNA using the immunoSEQ Assay, a bias-controlled multiplex PCR. Per the source publication's procedure: Nucleated cell counts per sample were estimated from amplification of reference gene primers within the assay. To quantify the absolute abundance of each unique TCRbeta CDR3 rearrangement, sequence reads were collapsed and filtered. For each sample, productive Simpson clonality was calculated as the square root of Simpson's diversity index across productive rearrangements. Entries here come from immuneACCESS through TCRdb and include only in-frame sequences with V and J called. Some clones fail to appear in such tables; in the studies checked, an unresolved V gene covers under half of the shortfall, and the cause of the remainder is unknown. V and J calls and clone size are those listed in that table; D and trimming were worked out from the DNA. The sample has about 82,000 clones on record, over 80% of them singletons. The top ten constitute 15% to 20% of the sample.

The origin of this receptor is an elderly man with active or convalescent COVID-19. The specimen was peripheral blood. The sequence links TRBV11-2 to TRBJ2-6, and 7 junction bases match TRBD2. The DNA sequence is TGTGCCAGCAGCTTATGGGACTACAACTCTGGGGCCAACGTCCTGACTTTC. This translates into CASSLWDYNSGANVLTF.